These 17 T cell receptor beta chains originate from one sample sequenced in a study of shared clonotypes between healthy human individuals. Sequencing was performed with immunoSEQ multiplex PCR; in TCRdb, only in-frame clones are kept and a portion is missing. The sample has 1 million to 1.2 million clones; roughly 80% are singletons. Specimen: memory CD4+ T cells from PBMCs. Subset noted: CD45RA-negative fraction. The receptors shown here come from a man aged 18 to 30 in good health. Some clones in this sample may be carry-over from other donors' samples.

This clone was picked up a small number of times. V gene TRBV11-3 combines with J gene TRBJ2-2; D call uncertain. Germline V gives CDR1 SGHNT, CDR2 YENEEA. The CDR3 runs to 14 residues. Trimming took 3 bases from V and 4 from J, leaving 9 bases between them. This CDR3 is CASSFFYGTGELFF. The CDR3 DNA reads TGTGCCAGCAGCTTTTTTTACGGCACCGGGGAGCTGTTTTTT.

The genes are TRBV15 and TRBJ1-1, with 8 nucleotides matching TRBD1. The CDR3 is 18 residues long. Germline loops: CDR1 LNHNV, CDR2 YYDKDF (reference sequence). V was pared by 1 base and J by 0 bases, with 10 bases of the junction left unmatched. The CDR3 sequence is CATSRGRTGRFLNTEAFF. In DNA, the CDR3 is TGTGCCACCAGCAGAGGTCGGACAGGGAGGTTTCTGAACACTGAAGCTTTCTTT.

The chain joins TRBV15 to TRBJ1-1; the D gene is possibly TRBD1 (5 bases). This CDR3 has 13 amino acids. The germline V and J ends were trimmed by 2 bases and 6 bases, with 10 bases remaining between them. The germline CDR1 and CDR2 sequences are LNHNV and YYDKDF (reference sequence). CDR3 coding DNA: TGTGCCACCAGCAGACAGGGAACCCCTGAAGCTTTCTTT. It encodes CATSRQGTPEAFF.

The gene calls are TRBV27 and TRBJ2-2; 15 nucleotides align to TRBD2. From germline, CDR1 is MNHEY and CDR2 SMNVEV (reference sequence). With 6 bases clipped from V and 5 bases from J, the junction kept 19 bases outside the gene matches. This CDR3 is 21 amino acids long. This chain's CDR3 is CASSSSPRGLAGGALTGELFF. The CDR3 DNA sequence: TGTGCCAGCAGCTCTTCCCCTAGGGGACTAGCGGGAGGTGCATTAACCGGGGAGCTGTTTTTT.

The chain recombines TRBV7-2 with TRBJ1-4; D is unclear. The CDR3 consists of 14 residues. Deletions cut 1 base from V and 8 bases from J, with 11 bases between. Germline V gene data show CDR1 as SGHTA and CDR2 as FQGNSA. CDR3 residues: CASSLGGSQEKLFF. CDR3 coding DNA: TGTGCCAGCAGCTTAGGAGGGAGTCAAGAAAAACTGTTTTTT.

The chain combines TRBV7-3 with TRBJ2-1; D perhaps matches TRBD2 (6 bases). V lost 5 bases and J 4 bases, leaving 18 bases between the germline ends. The germline V gene has CDR1 SGHTA and CDR2 FQGTGA. The CDR3 contains 16 residues. The CDR3 region has the DNA TGTGCCAGCAGCCCACTCGGGGGTGGAATTTACAATGAGCAGTTCTTC. Translated: CASSPLGGGIYNEQFF.

The chain joins TRBV28 to TRBJ1-5; 7 nucleotides match TRBD1. Losses at the gene ends were 6 bases for V and 0 bases for J; bases not matched to a gene: 11. The V gene's germline CDR1 is MDHEN and CDR2 SYDVKM. The CDR3 length is 17 residues. This chain's CDR3 is CASSRRGPFDSNQPQHF. CDR3 nucleotides: TGTGCCAGCAGCAGAAGGGGGCCCTTCGATAGCAATCAGCCCCAGCATTTT.

V and J are TRBV11-2 and TRBJ1-2, with D possibly being TRBD1 (6 bases). Trimming took off 0 bases at V and 3 bases at J, with 8 bases between the two ends. CDR1 is SGHAT and CDR2 is FQNNGV in the germline V gene. The CDR3 loop spans 14 amino acids. Here the CDR3 reads CASSLDPGDYGYTF. CDR3 sequence (DNA): TGTGCCAGCAGCTTAGACCCAGGGGACTATGGCTACACCTTC.

CDR3 protein: CASSIGTGDGYTF. CDR3 in DNA: TGCGCCAGCAGCATCGGGACAGGCGATGGCTACACCTTC. This chain joins TRBV5-1 and TRBJ1-2, with 8 bases that match TRBD1. The CDR3 runs to 13 residues. V lost 4 bases to trimming and J lost 6 bases; unmatched junction nucleotides: 5. Germline assignment: CDR1 SGHRS and CDR2 YFSETQ.

The chain is built from TRBV4-2 and TRBJ1-5; 9 nucleotides line up with TRBD1. The CDR3 sequence is 15 residues long. Germline V gene sequence: CDR1 LGHNA, CDR2 YNFKEQ. V shed 4 bases, J shed 7 bases, and the junction held 8 bases outside the gene matches. Here the CDR3 DNA reads TGTGCCAGCAGCCCCCGGGACAGGGCAGGACAGCCCCAGCATTTT. Amino acid sequence: CASSPRDRAGQPQHF.

Concerning this clone itself: One base away lies a much larger clone, so this may be a sequencing read error. This chain uses TRBV5-1 with TRBJ2-5; D is ambiguous. CDR3 length: 11 amino acids. In germline, CDR1 is SGHRS, CDR2 YFSETQ. V was clipped by 0 bases and J by 6 bases, with 3 bases between them. CDR3 sequence reads: CASSLGQTQYF. CDR3 sequence (DNA): TGCGCCAGCAGCTTGGGTCAGACCCAGTACTTC.

This clone was recorded only once. The V and J genes are TRBV11-2 and TRBJ2-1; unclear D gene. The germline V and J ends were trimmed by 6 bases and 0 bases, with 15 bases remaining between them. The germline CDR1 and CDR2 sequences are SGHAT and FQNNGV. The CDR3 sequence is 16 residues long. The CDR3 DNA sequence: TGTGCCAGCAGACACCTTAGTGGGCCCTCCTACAATGAGCAGTTCTTC. Its protein product is CASRHLSGPSYNEQFF.

The chain has TRBV5-6 and TRBJ2-7; TRBD2 agrees at 8 bases. The CDR3 is 15 amino acids. In germline, CDR1 is SGHDT, CDR2 YYEEEE. Trimming took 1 base from V and 2 from J; bases not matched to a gene: 5. This chain's CDR3 is CASSLRLAGPYEQYF. The CDR3 bases are TGTGCCAGCAGCTTGAGGCTAGCGGGCCCCTACGAGCAGTACTTC.

This chain links TRBV28 with TRBJ2-2, with 8 bases that match TRBD1. The CDR3 runs 15 residues. In germline, CDR1 is MDHEN, CDR2 SYDVKM. The V gene end was trimmed by 4 bases and the J gene end by 4 bases; junction bases not matched to a gene: 5. CDR3 sequence reads: CASSWDRRSTGELFF. The CDR3 DNA is TGTGCCAGCAGTTGGGACAGGCGGAGCACCGGGGAGCTGTTTTTT.

Details on this clone: Other DNA sequences in this specimen translate into the identical CDR3. CDR3 amino acids: CASSLAGNTGELFF. CDR3 in DNA: TGTGCCAGCAGCTTAGCGGGAAACACCGGGGAGCTGTTTTTT. This chain joins TRBV7-9 and TRBJ2-2; D remains ambiguous. The CDR3 spans 14 residues. Germline V lookup: CDR1 SEHNR, CDR2 FQNEAQ (reference sequence). The germline V and J ends were trimmed by 0 bases and 2 bases, with 4 bases remaining between them.

This clone was recorded once. The same CDR3 is also encoded by other DNA sequences in this sample. The genes are TRBV28 and TRBJ1-2; D remains ambiguous. V gave up 5 bases and J gave up 5 bases, with 9 bases separating them. Germline assignment: CDR1 MDHEN and CDR2 SYDVKM. This CDR3 is 12 amino acids long. The CDR3 loop reads CASSLRRYGYTF. CDR3 bases: TGTGCCAGCAGTCTACGGAGGTATGGCTACACCTTC.

The chain carries TRBV11-3 and TRBJ1-1; D uncertain. Trimming left V 2 bases short and J 3 bases short, with 7 bases between. The CDR3 runs 13 residues. Germline lookup yields CDR1 SGHNT and CDR2 YENEEA. The CDR3 bases are TGTGCCAGCAGCTTACAAGAGGACACTGAAGCTTTCTTT. This codes for CASSLQEDTEAFF. The whole variable domain, remainder taken from reference TRBV11-3 and TRBJ1-1, is EAGVVQSPRYKIIEKKQPVAFWCNPISGHNTLYWYLQNLGQGPELLIRYENEEAVDDSQLPKDRFSAERLKGVDSTLKIQPAELGDSAVYLCASSLQEDTEAFFGQGTRLTVV.